This TCR beta chain is from a study of shared clonotypes between healthy human individuals. Selected positively for CCR7 and CD45RO-negative, naive CD8 cells excluded terminally differentiated effector memory CD45RA+ cells. Method: immunoSEQ multiplex PCR; TCRdb's copy keeps in-frame clones and lacks some. The sample lists some 2,000,000 clones, approximately 94% seen once, with 1.1% in the top ten. CDR1 is SGDLS, CDR2 YYNGEE, per germline. Deletions cut 3 bases from V and 7 bases from J, with 14 bases between. The CDR3 is made up of 15 amino acids. The chain employs TRBV9 and TRBJ1-6, with no clear D. The sample taken for sequencing was naive CD8+ T cells sorted from blood. This sequence was found in a man aged 18-30 years in good health. This CDR3 reads CASSAPEGPNSPLHF. The CDR3, as DNA: TGTGCCAGCAGCGCTCCGGAGGGCCCCAATTCACCCCTCCACTTT.